This T cell receptor (beta chain) stems from a study of blood T cell repertoires in COVID-19. The wider study: PBMCs, B-cell-depleted T cells, or T cells provided the cDNA or gDNA that made up the material.

CDR3 length: 14 residues. Germline CDR1 reads LGHNA; CDR2 reads YSLEER. V dropped 0 bases and J dropped 0 bases, with 6 bases sitting between them. This table comes from immunoSEQ multiplex PCR, and its TCRdb copy is limited to in-frame clones, with some not included. The repertoire has 250,000 to 350,000 clones, approximately 84% of them found once; the top ten carry roughly 1.6%. The rearrangement joins TRBV4-3 to TRBJ2-7; D is uncertain. This clonotype was obtained from a human donor with COVID-19, enrolled during active disease. The donor label of this sample is uncertain. Source material: peripheral blood. The CDR3 loop is CASSQDMSSYEQYF. In DNA form, the CDR3 reads TGCGCCAGCAGCCAAGATATGTCCTCCTACGAGCAGTACTTC.